This TCR beta chain was captured by sequencing in a study of cytomegalovirus exposure and HLA in healthy donors (dated 2017 in TCRdb). Describing the broader study: An earlier analysis of 587 of the donors reported approximately 300 Gb of sequence data and 90 million to 120 million unique TCR beta sequences obtained from around 190 million T cells. Approximately 310 gigabases of sequencing data and tens of millions of unique TCR sequences were included in an early release covering several hundred HLA-typed donors. Among the approximately 420 genotyped donors, around 79% belonged to the genetic ancestry cluster associated with self-reported Caucasian donors. The aim of the study was to test whether cataloging public T cell receptors could identify signatures of past pathogen exposure. Using immunosequencing, the study profiled T cell repertoires from roughly 650 subjects and related those repertoires to cytomegalovirus serostatus. Along with the approximately 620-subject first cohort, a separate validation cohort of more than 90 different subjects was used. High-throughput TCR immunosequencing, statistical association of individual TCRs with disease status, and machine learning were combined to predict cytomegalovirus infection status. In a later analysis, previously published TCR beta repertoires from several hundred donors were re-analyzed and high-resolution HLA genotyping was added so that TCR occurrence patterns could be studied. Rather than using new phenotypic data, the later analysis identified candidate immune exposures from TCR beta sequences and from how often those sequences occurred across donors. An earlier analysis of fewer than 750 of the donors used high-throughput TCR beta sequencing to judge whether each TCR beta V gene segment behaved as functional or pseudogenic. Alongside the repertoire data, information on donor age, sex, ethnicity and CMV serostatus was compiled. Genome-wide SNP genotypes for about 65% of the roughly 700 donors were used in a later genetic analysis, which treated that subset as a discovery cohort. All discovery cohort repertoires had been generated on a single sequencing platform. Both class I and class II loci were covered by HLA typing, at four-digit resolution. Typing coverage varied by locus: roughly 620-640 donors for A, B, C, DRB1 and DQB1; more than 500 for DQA1; over 600 for DPA1; approximately 490 for DPB1. Roughly five DR-DQ haplotypes were handled as single units for association and clustering because linkage in the cohort was strong. Across about 380 genotyped donors of the cohort, an average of roughly 230,000 unique TCR beta nucleotide sequences per donor were sequenced, and 15% to 20% of those sequences were non-productive.

CDR1 and CDR2 (SGHAT, FQNNGV) derive from the germline V gene. V is trimmed back by 5 bases and J by 8 bases, and the junction contains 10 bases that no gene match accounts for. Measured from the cysteine to the phenylalanine, the CDR3 is 15 residues long. Solely the CDR3 DNA is kept, with 45 bases framed from the first base. What the research found in general, with its limitations: A further reported finding was that TCR beta sequences accurately predicted the HLA-A and HLA-B alleles for most subjects in the first cohort. Most TCR sequences were observed very rarely across donors, whereas some public TCRs were present in many individuals. The classifier was reported to diagnose cytomegalovirus status with high specificity and sensitivity in both the original and validation cohorts. When HLA alleles, especially DR and DQ, strongly co-occurred, TCR associations were difficult to assign to individual alleles. An earlier analysis of roughly 570 of the donors showed that most TCR beta V segments appeared in productive rearrangements either about 87% or about 30% of the time, which broadly matched IMGT annotations. A total of around 150 TCR beta chains were listed by the study as associated with cytomegalovirus. According to a later genetic analysis, donors in an Asian-associated ancestry cluster had fewer N-insertions in productive TCRs than the approximately 670-donor mean. According to a later analysis, parvovirus B19, influenza, CMV and Epstein-Barr virus appeared linked to several top co-occurrence clusters. Correlated functional status among segregating V segments might be attributable to linkage disequilibrium, but an unknown experimental factor could not be ruled out. Compared with equally common non-associated chains, HLA-associated TCR beta chains in a later analysis were more clonally expanded and had lower generation probabilities. In vitro tests confirmed that a few of the cytomegalovirus-associated TCR beta chains recognize cytomegalovirus antigens. Presence/absence analyses assumed roughly uniform sequencing depth across donors, an assumption that may not hold. Because the 87-base-pair reads could not distinguish some IMGT-functional V segments, including TRBV6-2 and TRBV6-3, those segments were excluded. A later analysis found that most CMV-associated TCR beta chains appeared HLA-restricted, with HLA associations seemingly driven largely by CMV exposure. An association between a missense DCLRE1C variant and V-gene and J-gene trimming of TCR beta chains was found in a later genetic analysis and replicated in an independent cohort. The sequencing pipeline was judged likely to have produced a cluster of highly shared sequence variants as a technical artifact. CMV serostatus was the only immune exposure information available for the cohort. At a false discovery rate of 0.05, a later analysis linked 15,000 to 20,000 TCR beta sequences to specific HLA alleles. In a later analysis, the rate of TCR association differed among HLA loci, with DRB1 alleles having the most associated TCRs and HLA-C alleles having the fewest. This cohort had only TCR beta chains sequenced, and the lack of alpha or paired-chain data limited which features could be detected. The authors suggested that the approach could potentially be extended to other disease states and immunological phenotypes. Because HLA typing was unavailable for some donors at each locus, only the typed subset was used in association tests. Because counts were too low, more than 15 rarely observed V segments, including chromosome 9 orphons, were left out of the earlier analysis of 587 of the donors.

A note on this clone: Its antigen is still unknown. The sample holds no much larger clone one base away, and base qualities are not on file.

Receptors were amplified or captured by the immunoSEQ multiplex PCR assay. For the multiplex PCR, a mixture combining 60 forward primers for TCR Vbeta segments and 13 reverse primers for TCR Jbeta segments was used. A multiplex PCR assay on genomic DNA amplified the CDR3 region of rearranged TCR beta genes. Amplified TCR beta libraries were sequenced as 87-base-pair reads on the Illumina HiSeq System. On the study's bioinformatics: Across the 500 to 750 repertoires, a later analysis counted around 80 million unique TCR beta chains, roughly 11 million of which were shared by at least two donors. Raw reads were error-corrected and collapsed into unique sequences with a nearest-neighbor algorithm that merged closely related sequences to remove PCR and sequencing errors. CDR3 sequences were aligned to IMGT reference sequences to assign V, D and J gene segments. For a sequence to be retained, a match of at least six nucleotides to both a V gene segment and a J gene segment was required. Rearrangements were classified as productive when the CDR3 lacked stop codons and remained in frame with V and J, and all other rearrangements were classified as non-productive. CDR3 was defined according to IMGT convention as the region running from the second conserved V-encoded cysteine to the conserved J-encoded phenylalanine. The earlier analysis of 500 to 650 of the donors excluded any sequence lacking an unambiguous match to a single V gene segment. An earlier analysis of roughly 590 of the donors called V segments functional above 56.7% productive rearrangements and segregating when the between-donor standard deviation exceeded 5%. A statistical classification framework was built for diagnosing cytomegalovirus status from the catalog of TCR beta chain sequences. In a later analysis, TCR nucleotide sequences were compared against IMGT/GENE-DB human TR gene sequences so that V and J genes could be assigned. A later analysis assigned CDR3 sequences and most-parsimonious VDJ recombination scenarios with the TCRdist pipeline. In a later analysis, each TCR beta chain was defined by its CDR3 amino acid sequence together with its V-gene family, and reads lacking a unique V-gene family were excluded. To address suspected cross-contamination and a sequencing artifact, a later analysis removed 550 to 750 highly shared, low-generation-probability nucleotide sequences. In a later analysis, a clonal expansion index for each public chain was calculated from normalized within-repertoire ranks of inferred template counts. In a later analysis, generation probabilities were computed with a VDJ recombination model fitted to out-of-frame rearrangements, and the resulting probabilities were checked against IGoR. In a later analysis, TCR-TCR, TCR-HLA and TCR-CMV co-occurrence was scored with hypergeometric tests, and a repertoire-size bias correction was applied to TCR pairs. False discovery rates were estimated in a later analysis by permuting HLA or CMV assignments 20 times. In a later analysis, co-occurring TCRs were grouped with DBSCAN, and TCRdist sequence similarity was added when clustering was performed within HLA-allele-positive subsets. Co-occurrence clustering excluded repertoires with fewer than 30,000 or more than 120,000 public chains, plus five with anomalous nucleotide sharing. Not all clones reach the TCRdb copy of this immuneACCESS table, which keeps in-frame sequences only. Checked studies attribute under half of the gap to unresolved V genes and leave the rest unexplained. Clone size and V and J calls were adopted from that table, with D and trimming inferred from the DNA. For this sample there are under 200,000 clones; around three quarters appear just once. The ten largest clones add up to approximately 1.5% of the sample.

The cohort was made up of around 720 healthy bone marrow donors. At the time of sampling, every cohort member was nominally healthy, though immune exposures that went unrecorded were likely present. The donor was CMV seronegative and was included in the group of 352 seronegative cohort members. A peripheral blood sample was provided by each donor, and peripheral blood mononuclear cells were used for TCR beta sequencing. Genomic DNA was extracted from the blood cell samples with the Qiagen DNeasy Blood Extraction Kit. The sequence is built from TRBV11-2 and TRBJ2-1; 9 bases in the junction line up with TRBD2. The clonotype comes from a man aged 40-49 years in good health and CMV-seronegative. The sample was PBMCs. At the DNA level, the sequence is TGTGCCAGCAGCCCACCGGGACTAGCTTACGATGAGCAGTTCTTC. It translates as CASSPPGLAYDEQFF. Joined to the reference TRBV11-2 and TRBJ2-1 proteins, this CDR3 gives the full variable domain: EAGVAQSPRYKIIEKRQSVAFWCNPISGHATLYWYQQILGQGPKLLIQFQNNGVVDDSQLPKDRFSAERLKGVDSTLKIQPAKLEDSAVYLCASSPPGLAYDEQFFGPGTRLTVL.